Listed below are T cell receptor beta chains from one sample, sequenced in a study of cytomegalovirus exposure and HLA in healthy donors. Some clones are missing from TCRdb's copy, which holds only in-frame ones; the method was immunoSEQ multiplex PCR. The sample holds roughly 200,000 clones, 70% to 75% seen once. Sequenced input: PBMCs. These receptors all stem from a male donor in good health and CMV-seronegative. The conserved cysteine and the conserved F or W are not part of the CDR3 here.

CDR3 protein: ASSLGLAGGEQF
V gene: TRBV11-3
CDR3 length: 12

CDR3 protein: ASSRRYNEQF
V gene: TRBV13
CDR3 length: 10

CDR3 protein: ASGGGDPHGEKLF
V gene: TRBV4-3
CDR3 length: 13

CDR3 protein: SATYQETQY
V gene: TRBV20-1
CDR3 length: 9

CDR3 protein: ASSLGQATNYGYT
V gene: TRBV4-1
CDR3 length: 13

CDR3 protein: ASSLGTSGPYEQY
V gene: TRBV28
CDR3 length: 13

CDR3 protein: ASSLGWTSGANTGELF
V gene: TRBV5-1
CDR3 length: 16

CDR3 protein: ASSWGLAGYNEQF
V gene: TRBV5-6
CDR3 length: 13

CDR3 protein: ASRAGPDTQY
V gene: TRBV2
CDR3 length: 10

CDR3 protein: ASSTGLNSNQPQH
V gene: TRBV18
CDR3 length: 13

CDR3 protein: ASSLYRDTGEQF
V gene: TRBV6-6
CDR3 length: 12

CDR3 protein: ASSSDRARDNEQF
V gene: TRBV28
CDR3 length: 13

CDR3 protein: ASVQSSGGYEQY
V gene: TRBV28
CDR3 length: 12

CDR3 protein: ASSRGDRGNEQF
V gene: TRBV7-2
CDR3 length: 12

CDR3 protein: AWSRGTGRDTYNEQF
V gene: TRBV30
CDR3 length: 15

CDR3 protein: ASSLSGRANQPQH
V gene: TRBV28
CDR3 length: 13

CDR3 protein: ASGSGTSGTDTQY
V gene: TRBV12-5
CDR3 length: 13

CDR3 protein: ASGWGTGVKGNTEAF
V gene: TRBV12-5
CDR3 length: 15

CDR3 protein: ASSSPGQGGFGYGYT
V gene: TRBV27
CDR3 length: 15

CDR3 protein: ASSLGEAGELF
V gene: TRBV5-4
CDR3 length: 11

CDR3 protein: ASSFGQGVIGYT
V gene: TRBV28
CDR3 length: 12

CDR3 protein: ASSLKAPGEGNTIY
V gene: TRBV27
CDR3 length: 14

CDR3 protein: ASGWGRRSGPQH
V gene: TRBV6-5
CDR3 length: 12

CDR3 protein: ASSQAAGLAGGNEQF
V gene: TRBV4-1
CDR3 length: 15

CDR3 protein: ASAGSPNTEAF
V gene: TRBV19
CDR3 length: 11

CDR3 protein: ASSLSAPGVSNQPQH
V gene: TRBV27
CDR3 length: 15

CDR3 protein: ASRLSGGATDGYT
V gene: TRBV6-1
CDR3 length: 13

CDR3 protein: AWSLGGLGEKLF
V gene: TRBV30
CDR3 length: 12

CDR3 protein: ASSTTTGRSGNTIY
V gene: TRBV19
CDR3 length: 14

CDR3 protein: ASSEAVRGYGYT
V gene: TRBV6-1
CDR3 length: 12

CDR3 protein: ASSRTDSNQPQH
V gene: TRBV6-6
CDR3 length: 12

CDR3 protein: ASNKNNQPQH
V gene: TRBV28
CDR3 length: 10